This TCR beta chain was recovered during a study of cytomegalovirus exposure and HLA in healthy donors. Points from the study as a whole: The majority of CMV-associated TCR beta chains were reported as apparently HLA-restricted in a later analysis. The authors assumed roughly uniform sequencing depth across donors for presence/absence analyses.

Regarding this clone: Its antigen is as yet unknown.

The CDR3 runs 13 residues. CDR1 and CDR2 from the germline V gene are SGHNT and YENEEA. Trimming took 2 bases from V and 2 from J, leaving 5 bases between them. The primer mix had 60 Vbeta and 13 Jbeta primers. TCRdb's copy holds only in-frame clones and misses some; the assay was immunoSEQ multiplex PCR. The sample includes under 120,000 clones. The rearrangement uses TRBV11-3 and TRBJ2-3; D call uncertain. The sequenced material came from PBMCs. The TCR was taken from a man aged 50 to 59 in good health and CMV-seronegative. CDR3 coding DNA: TGTGCCAGCAGCTTAAGCAACACAGATACGCAGTATTTT. Translation: CASSLSNTDTQYF.